The rows below give T cell receptor beta chains drawn from one sample of a study of T cell clones after liver transplantation. Libraries were prepared by immunoSEQ multiplex PCR; TCRdb keeps only in-frame clonotypes and omits some of them. Here the sample spans around 9,700 clones, more than 75% being singletons. The source was CD8+ T cells from blood, collected at the 22-month timepoint. These receptors originate from a human patient who received a liver transplant. Some of the T cells might come from the graft donor. The conserved cysteine and the conserved F or W are not part of the CDR3 here. Fields, in order: V gene, D gene, CDR3 protein. D genes are given only for firm matches.

>TRBV27|TRBD1
ASSLTGGSGELF
>TRBV10-3|TRBD1
AISESESYRGRIARYEQY
>TRBV9|NA
ASTHLGTPNTGELF
>TRBV11-2|TRBD1
ASSLVPGTVYEQY
>TRBV4-1|NA
ASSQGGSYEQY
>TRBV7-9|NA
ASSLGRSSVLMGNQPQH
>TRBV19|NA
ASSIYYRADGYT
>TRBV6-1|NA
ASSDSGSQPQH
>TRBV9|NA
ASSAFWANSSGNTIY
>TRBV7-6|NA
ASSPDYSLATINTIY
>TRBV6-6|NA
ASSLYTDEQF
>TRBV19|NA
ASRLGGTEAF
>TRBV10-3|NA
AISELGNYGYT
>TRBV13|NA
ASSFIDFNEQF
>TRBV27|TRBD2
ASSLGASGAFYEQY
>TRBV15|NA
ATSRDGPRRGTYEQY
>TRBV13|NA
ASSLAQESSYNEQF
>TRBV29-1|TRBD1
SAGGSNQPQH
>TRBV19|NA
ASSINGGYT
>TRBV5-1|TRBD2
ASSLEAGAANTGELF
>TRBV14|NA
ASSQHTYNEQF
>TRBV27|TRBD2
ASSLSGGLDAQF
>TRBV4-1|NA
ASSQTGYEQY
>TRBV4-1|TRBD2
ASSQVAGVTDTQY
>TRBV27|NA
ASSFDRGTGNEQF
>TRBV13|NA
ASSLGLEGYNSPLH
>TRBV28|TRBD1
ASSLSGDRGYTDTQY
>TRBV27|NA
ASSGSESGNTIY
>TRBV30|TRBD1
AWSGTGNAEAF
>TRBV5-4|NA
ASSPPQEMSEIYGYT
>TRBV5-1|NA
ASSLQELLYEQY
>TRBV4-1|NA
ASSQDPSGAYEQY
>TRBV7-3|TRBD1
ASSEGQGIGNEQF
>TRBV7-9|NA
ASSFGTNTEAF
>TRBV4-1|NA
ASSQGLKGPSMNTEAF
>TRBV11-2|NA
ASSHTANTEAF
>TRBV30|NA
AWSHGSPKKKLF
>TRBV7-9|NA
ASSDEGTSIQY
>TRBV6-6|NA
ASRGGGNTEAF
>TRBV4-1|TRBD1
ASSQWTGGTAQPQH
>TRBV29-1|NA
SVESGLPDGYT
>TRBV6-5|NA
ASSLSRYNEQF